This T cell receptor (beta chain) emerged from a study of regulatory T cells in long-lasting Graves disease. The time point is: newly diagnosed GD, antithyroid drugs for less than 3 months. The TCR library was made from RNA that had been extracted from PBMCs in TRIzol. Sequencing libraries for TCR beta were prepared with iRepertoire HTBI primers and Arm-PCR of CDR3 regions. Original data processing: Among the samples, 62 TRBV and around 15 TRBJ segments were identified. TCRdb fed the multiplex PCR reads into MiXCR, producing one record per CDR3 protein. None of the V and J calls come from the authors' own analysis; TCRdb made them. Of some 250,000 distinct CDR3 sequences listed, 18% were seen once; the top ten hold about 14%. Per germline, CDR1 SQVTM and CDR2 ANQGSEA. This CDR3 is 13 amino acids long. V was pared by 0 bases and J by 2 bases, with 8 bases between. Another study also made use of these data, one on T cells in Graves' hyperthyroidism and ophthalmopathy. That work states: TCR CDR3 regions were first amplified by RT-PCR with HTBI primers.

This sample comprised peripheral blood mononuclear cells (PBMCs), obtained at new diagnosis, from a patient treated with antithyroid drugs. The chain has TRBV29-1 and TRBJ2-7; D gene ambiguous. This receptor was obtained from a woman younger than 45 with Graves disease. The CDR3 is CSVEEDPAYEQYF. In nucleotides, the CDR3 is TGCAGCGTTGAAGAGGACCCAGCCTACGAGCAGTACTTC.